What follows describes a single T cell receptor beta chain. Antigen unknown. The CDR3 covers 16 residues. J gave up 5 bases and V 5 bases, and 8 bases lay outside the gene matches. From germline, CDR1 is SGHAT and CDR2 FQNNGV. For TCRbeta, the library was prepared with unique molecular identifiers. TCRdb ran MiXCR on the PCR reads and lists one entry per CDR3 protein. The data contain roughly 28,000 distinct CDR3 sequences, roughly a sixth of them seen just once; the ten biggest clones take up 35%. This entry is derived from a study of T-cell reconstitution after alpha-beta-depleted transplantation in children. Study findings and constraints: In some patients, recipient T cells and intrathymic progenitors surviving conditioning explained high day-60 diversity.

This TCR came from a male patient aged 2 to 10 who had a stem cell transplant for acute lymphoblastic leukemia, so the T cells may come from the graft donor. Sequencing used PBMCs, mostly from graft donor cells, obtained 60 days after TCRalphabeta/CD19-depleted stem cell transplant. The chain recombines TRBV11-2 with TRBJ2-2, with 10 bases aligning to TRBD1. The CDR3 here is CASSTLRDRGTGELFF. The CDR3 nucleotides read TGTGCCAGCAGCACACTCCGGGACAGGGGTACCGGGGAGCTGTTTTTT.